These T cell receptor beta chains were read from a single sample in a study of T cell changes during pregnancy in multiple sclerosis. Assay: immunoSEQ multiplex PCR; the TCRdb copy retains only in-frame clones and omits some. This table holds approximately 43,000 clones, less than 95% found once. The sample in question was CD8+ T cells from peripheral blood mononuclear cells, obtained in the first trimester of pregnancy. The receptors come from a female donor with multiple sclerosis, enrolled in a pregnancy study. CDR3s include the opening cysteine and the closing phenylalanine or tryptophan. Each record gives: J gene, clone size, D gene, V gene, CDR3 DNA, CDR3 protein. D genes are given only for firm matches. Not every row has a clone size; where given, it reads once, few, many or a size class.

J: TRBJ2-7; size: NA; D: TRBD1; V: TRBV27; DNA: TGTGCCAGCAGTTTAAGTCCCGGGACAGGGCCTAAGCGCAACGAGCAGTACTTC; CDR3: CASSLSPGTGPKRNEQYF
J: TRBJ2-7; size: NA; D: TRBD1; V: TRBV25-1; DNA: TGTGCCAGCAGTGAGACAGGGCCCCCCTACGAGCAGTACTTC; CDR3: CASSETGPPYEQYF
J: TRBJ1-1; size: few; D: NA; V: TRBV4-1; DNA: TGCGCCAGCAGCCTCGAAGGGGCGAACACTGAAGCTTTCTTT; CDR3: CASSLEGANTEAFF
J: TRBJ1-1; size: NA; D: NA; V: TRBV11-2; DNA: TGTGCCAGCAGCTTAGATTCCGGCAGGAACTTGAACACTGAAGCTTTCTTT; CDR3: CASSLDSGRNLNTEAFF
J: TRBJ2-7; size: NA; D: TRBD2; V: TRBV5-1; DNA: TGCGCCAGCAGCTTGGGTCAGGGCTTCGGCGGGAGGGCCTCGGGGGAGCAGTACTTC; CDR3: CASSLGQGFGGRASGEQYF
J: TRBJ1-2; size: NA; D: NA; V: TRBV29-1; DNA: TGCAGCTCCCGGGGGGGCGGTACTAACTATGGCTACACCTTC; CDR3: CSSRGGGTNYGYTF
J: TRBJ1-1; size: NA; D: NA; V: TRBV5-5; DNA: TGTGCCAGCAGCTCCCCCACAGTGAACACTGAAGCTTTCTTT; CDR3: CASSSPTVNTEAFF
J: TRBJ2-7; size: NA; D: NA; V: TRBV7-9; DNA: TGTGCCAGCAGCCAAACTCCCTACGAGCAGTACTTC; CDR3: CASSQTPYEQYF
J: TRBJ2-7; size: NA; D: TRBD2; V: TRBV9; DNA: TGTGCCAGCAGCGTAAACGGGAGAAGGAGGCTAGCGGCCTACGAGCAGTACTTC; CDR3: CASSVNGRRRLAAYEQYF
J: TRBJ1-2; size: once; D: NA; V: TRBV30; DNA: TGTGCCTGGAGTCCGGGGGGGCTTTATGGCTACACCTTC; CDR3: CAWSPGGLYGYTF
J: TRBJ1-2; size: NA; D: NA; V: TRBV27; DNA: TGTGCCAGCAGTTTAGTGGGGTACGGGACAAACTATGGCTACACCTTC; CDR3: CASSLVGYGTNYGYTF
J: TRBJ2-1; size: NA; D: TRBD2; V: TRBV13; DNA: TGTGCCAGCAGTTTAAGGACTAGCGGGGACTACAATGAGCAGTTCTTC; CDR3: CASSLRTSGDYNEQFF
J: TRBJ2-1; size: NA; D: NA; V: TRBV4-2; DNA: TGTGCCAGCAGCCAACGAGGGGGCAATGAGCAGTTCTTC; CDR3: CASSQRGGNEQFF
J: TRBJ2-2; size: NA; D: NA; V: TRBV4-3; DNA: TGCGCCAGCAGCCAAGACAGTCTTAACACCGGGGAGCTGTTTTTT; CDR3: CASSQDSLNTGELFF
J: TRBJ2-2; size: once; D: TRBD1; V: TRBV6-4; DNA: TGTGCCAGCAGTAAGACAGGGGCGGACACCGGGGAGCTGTTTTTT; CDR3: CASSKTGADTGELFF
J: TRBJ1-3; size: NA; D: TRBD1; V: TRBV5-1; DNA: TGCGCCAGCAGCTGGGGGACAGGGGGCGCCTCTGGAAACACCATATATTTT; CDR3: CASSWGTGGASGNTIYF
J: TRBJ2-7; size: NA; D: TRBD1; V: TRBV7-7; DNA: TGTGCCAGCAGCGCCGGGACAGGGGGTTACGAGCAGTACTTC; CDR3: CASSAGTGGYEQYF
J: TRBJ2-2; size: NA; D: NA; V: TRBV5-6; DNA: TGTGCCAGCAGCCCCGGCGGGCTGGGACTCACCGGGGAGCTGTTTTTT; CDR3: CASSPGGLGLTGELFF
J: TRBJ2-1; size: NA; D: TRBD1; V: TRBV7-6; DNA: TGTGCCAGCAGCTTAGTGGACAGGGGGTTCAATGAGCAGTTCTTC; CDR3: CASSLVDRGFNEQFF
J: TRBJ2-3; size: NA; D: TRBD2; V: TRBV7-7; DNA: TGTGCCAGCAGCTCTGGACTAGCGGGAGTGACAGATACGCAGTATTTT; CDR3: CASSSGLAGVTDTQYF
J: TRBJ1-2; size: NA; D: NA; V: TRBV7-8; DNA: TGTGCCAGCAGCTTGGGACACCCTAACTATGGCTACACCTTC; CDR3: CASSLGHPNYGYTF
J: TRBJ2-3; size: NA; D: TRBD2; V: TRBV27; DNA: TGTGCCAGCACCAGCTGGCGAGCGGGAGGGCCGGATACGCAGTATTTT; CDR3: CASTSWRAGGPDTQYF
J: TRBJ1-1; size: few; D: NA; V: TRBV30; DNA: TGTTCTGAGAGGGCCAACATGAACACTGAAGCTTTCTTT; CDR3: CSERANMNTEAFF
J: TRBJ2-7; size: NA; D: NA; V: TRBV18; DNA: TGTGCCAGCTCACCGGACCTGGTTTTTAGCGCGCACGAGCAGTACTTC; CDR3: CASSPDLVFSAHEQYF
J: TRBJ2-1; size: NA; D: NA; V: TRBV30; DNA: TGTGCCTGGAGTGGAGATACAGGTTACAATGAGCAGTTCTTC; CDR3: CAWSGDTGYNEQFF
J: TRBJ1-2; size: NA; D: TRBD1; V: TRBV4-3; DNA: TGCGCCAGCAGCCCACAGGGGGCAACCTATGGCTACACCTTC; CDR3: CASSPQGATYGYTF
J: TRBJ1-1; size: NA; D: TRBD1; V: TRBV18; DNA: TGTGCCAGCTACGGGACAGGGGGCGCGGGCACTGAAGCTTTCTTT; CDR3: CASYGTGGAGTEAFF
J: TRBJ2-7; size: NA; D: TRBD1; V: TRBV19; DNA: TGTGCCAGTAGTAGGGATCGACAGGGCTACGAGCAGTACTTC; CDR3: CASSRDRQGYEQYF
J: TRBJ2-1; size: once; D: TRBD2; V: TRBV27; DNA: TGTGCCAGCAGTTTATCTGGGGGGGTGGGCAATGAGCAGTTCTTC; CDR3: CASSLSGGVGNEQFF
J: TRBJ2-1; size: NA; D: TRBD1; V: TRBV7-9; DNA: TGTGCCAGCAGCGAACGGGACAGTTACAATGAGCAGTTCTTC; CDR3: CASSERDSYNEQFF
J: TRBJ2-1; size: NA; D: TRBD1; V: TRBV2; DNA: TGTGCCAGCAGTGAAGCTGACGGACAGGGCGCCTACAATGAGCAGTTCTTC; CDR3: CASSEADGQGAYNEQFF
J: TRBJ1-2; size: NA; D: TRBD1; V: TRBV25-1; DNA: TGTGCCAGCAGTGCAGGGGGCGGCTACACCTTC; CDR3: CASSAGGGYTF
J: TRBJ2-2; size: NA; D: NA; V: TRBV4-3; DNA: TGCGCCAGCAGCCATGGGTTTCGGACAGCTTTAGTCGGGGAGCTGTTTTTT; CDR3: CASSHGFRTALVGELFF